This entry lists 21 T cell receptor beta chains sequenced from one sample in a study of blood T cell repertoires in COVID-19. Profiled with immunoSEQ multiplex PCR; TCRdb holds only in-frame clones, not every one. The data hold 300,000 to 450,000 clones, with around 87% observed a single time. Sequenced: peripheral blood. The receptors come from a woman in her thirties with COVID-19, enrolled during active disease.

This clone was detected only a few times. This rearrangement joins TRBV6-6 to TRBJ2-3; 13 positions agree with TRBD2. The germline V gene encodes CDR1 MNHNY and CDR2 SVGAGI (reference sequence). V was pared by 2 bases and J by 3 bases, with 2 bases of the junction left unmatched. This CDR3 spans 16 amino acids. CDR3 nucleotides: TGTGCCAGCAGTTACCGACTAGCGGGAGGAACAGATACGCAGTATTTT. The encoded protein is CASSYRLAGGTDTQYF.

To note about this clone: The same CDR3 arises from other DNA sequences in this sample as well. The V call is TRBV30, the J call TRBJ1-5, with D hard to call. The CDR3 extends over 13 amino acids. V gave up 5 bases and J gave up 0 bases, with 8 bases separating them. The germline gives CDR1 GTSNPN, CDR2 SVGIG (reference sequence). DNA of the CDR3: TGTGCCTGGGCCGGAGATAGCAATCAGCCCCAGCATTTT. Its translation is CAWAGDSNQPQHF.

The CDR3 nucleotides read TGTGCCAGCAGTCTCCCGGGCTTCGCGGGCTACGAGCAGTACTTC. Translated, it gives CASSLPGFAGYEQYF. The chain recombines TRBV28 with TRBJ2-7, with TRBD2 as a possible D gene (5 bases). Germline CDR1 and CDR2: MDHEN and SYDVKM. Trimming pared 5 bases from V and 3 bases from J, leaving 17 bases between. The CDR3 sequence is 15 residues long.

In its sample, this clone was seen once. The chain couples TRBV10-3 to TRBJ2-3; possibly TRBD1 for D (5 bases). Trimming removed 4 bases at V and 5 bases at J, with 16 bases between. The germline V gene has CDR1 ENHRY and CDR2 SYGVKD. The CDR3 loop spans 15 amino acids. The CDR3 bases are TGTGCCATCAGTGTGGGCAGGGATGACGGAGATACGCAGTATTTT. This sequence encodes CAISVGRDDGDTQYF.

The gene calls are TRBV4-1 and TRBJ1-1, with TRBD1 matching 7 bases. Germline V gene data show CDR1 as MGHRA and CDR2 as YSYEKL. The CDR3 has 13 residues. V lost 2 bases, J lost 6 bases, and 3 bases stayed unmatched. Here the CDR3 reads CASSQRQGPEAFF. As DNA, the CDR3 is TGCGCCAGCAGCCAACGACAGGGACCTGAAGCTTTCTTT.

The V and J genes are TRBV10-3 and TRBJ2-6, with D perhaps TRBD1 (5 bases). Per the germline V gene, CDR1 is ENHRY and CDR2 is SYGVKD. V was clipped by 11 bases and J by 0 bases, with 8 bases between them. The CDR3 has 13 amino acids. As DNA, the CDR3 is TGTGCCTCGACAGACTCTGGGGCCAACGTCCTGACTTTC. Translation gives CASTDSGANVLTF.

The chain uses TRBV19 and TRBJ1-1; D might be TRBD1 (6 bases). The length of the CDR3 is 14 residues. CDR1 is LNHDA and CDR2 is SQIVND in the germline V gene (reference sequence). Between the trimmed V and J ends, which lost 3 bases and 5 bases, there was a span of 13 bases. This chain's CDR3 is CASSIGRGWTEAFF. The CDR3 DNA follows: TGTGCCAGTAGTATCGGCAGGGGTTGGACTGAAGCTTTCTTT.

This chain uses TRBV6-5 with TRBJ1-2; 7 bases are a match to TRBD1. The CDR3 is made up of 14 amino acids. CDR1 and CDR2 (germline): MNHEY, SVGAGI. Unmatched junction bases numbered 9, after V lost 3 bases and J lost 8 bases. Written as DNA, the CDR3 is TGTGCCAGCAGTTATGTTCGGGACAGTAACGGCTACACCTTC. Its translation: CASSYVRDSNGYTF.

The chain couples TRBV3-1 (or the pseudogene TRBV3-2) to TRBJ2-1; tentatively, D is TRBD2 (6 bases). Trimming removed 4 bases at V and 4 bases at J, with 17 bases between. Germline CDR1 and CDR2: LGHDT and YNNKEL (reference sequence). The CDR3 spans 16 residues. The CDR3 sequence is CASSLGFGGQYNEQFF. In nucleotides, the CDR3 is TGTGCCAGCAGCCTTGGTTTCGGGGGTCAGTACAATGAGCAGTTCTTC.

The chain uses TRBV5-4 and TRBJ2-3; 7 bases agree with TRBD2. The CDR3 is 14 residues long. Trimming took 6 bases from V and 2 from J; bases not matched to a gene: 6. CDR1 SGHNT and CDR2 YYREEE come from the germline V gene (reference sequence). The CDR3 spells CASTTGGYTDTQYF. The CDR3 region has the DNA TGTGCCAGCACGACGGGGGGTTACACAGATACGCAGTATTTT. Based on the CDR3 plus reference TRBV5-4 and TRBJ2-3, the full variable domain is ETGVTQSPTHLIKTRGQQVTLRCSSQSGHNTVSWYQQALGQGPQFIFQYYREEENGRGNFPPRFSGLQFPNYSSELNVNALELDDSALYLCASTTGGYTDTQYFGPGTRLTVL.

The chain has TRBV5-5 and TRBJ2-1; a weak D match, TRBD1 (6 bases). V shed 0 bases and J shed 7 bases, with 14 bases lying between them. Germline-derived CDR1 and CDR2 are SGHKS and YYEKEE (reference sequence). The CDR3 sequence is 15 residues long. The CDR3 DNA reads TGTGCCAGCAGCTTGGATGCAGGGGTTAGGAATGAGCAGTTCTTC. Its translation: CASSLDAGVRNEQFF.

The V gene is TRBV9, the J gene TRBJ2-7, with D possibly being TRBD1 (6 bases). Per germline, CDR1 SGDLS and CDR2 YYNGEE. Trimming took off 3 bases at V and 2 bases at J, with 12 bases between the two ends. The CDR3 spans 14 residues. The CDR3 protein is CASSDRDKPYEQYF. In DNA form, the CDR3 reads TGTGCCAGCAGCGACCGGGACAAACCCTACGAGCAGTACTTC.

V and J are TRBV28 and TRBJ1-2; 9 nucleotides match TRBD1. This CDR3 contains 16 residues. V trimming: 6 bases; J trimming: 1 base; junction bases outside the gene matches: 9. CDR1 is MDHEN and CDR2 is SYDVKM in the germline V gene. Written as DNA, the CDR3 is TGTGCCAGCAGCCGACTTAGGACAGGGGATAACTATGGCTACACCTTC. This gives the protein CASSRLRTGDNYGYTF.

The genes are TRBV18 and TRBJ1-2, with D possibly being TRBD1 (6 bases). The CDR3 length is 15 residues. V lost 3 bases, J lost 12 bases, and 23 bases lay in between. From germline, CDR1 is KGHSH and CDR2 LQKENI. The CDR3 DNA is TGTGCCAGCTCACCGGGGGCTGACAGGTCCTACGGTGACACCTTC. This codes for CASSPGADRSYGDTF.

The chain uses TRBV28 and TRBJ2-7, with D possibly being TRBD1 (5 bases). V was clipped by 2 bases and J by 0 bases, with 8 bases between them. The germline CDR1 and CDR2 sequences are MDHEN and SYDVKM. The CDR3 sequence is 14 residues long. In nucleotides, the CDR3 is TGTGCCAGCAGTTTAGGTCAGGGCTCCTACGAGCAGTACTTC. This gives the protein CASSLGQGSYEQYF.

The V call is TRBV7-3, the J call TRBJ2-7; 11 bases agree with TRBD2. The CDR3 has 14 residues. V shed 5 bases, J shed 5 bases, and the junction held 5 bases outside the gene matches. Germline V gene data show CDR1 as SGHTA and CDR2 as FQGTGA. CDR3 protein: CASSLTSGSHEQYF. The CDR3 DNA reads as TGTGCCAGCAGCCTTACTAGCGGGAGCCACGAGCAGTACTTC.

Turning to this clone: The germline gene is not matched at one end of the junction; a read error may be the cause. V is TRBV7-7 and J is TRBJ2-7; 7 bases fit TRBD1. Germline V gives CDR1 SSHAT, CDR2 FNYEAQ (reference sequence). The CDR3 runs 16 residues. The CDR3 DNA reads TGTGCTAGCAGCTTAACTGTCGGCCAGGGGGAAGACGAGCAGTACTTC. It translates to CASSLTVGQGEDEQYF.

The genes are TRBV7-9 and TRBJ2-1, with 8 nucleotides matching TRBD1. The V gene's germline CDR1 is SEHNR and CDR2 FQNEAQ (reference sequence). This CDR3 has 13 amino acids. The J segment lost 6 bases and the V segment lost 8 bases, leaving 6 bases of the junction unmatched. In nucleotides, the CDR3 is TGTGCCAGCCATCGGACAGGGAGCAATGAGCAGTTCTTC. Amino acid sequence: CASHRTGSNEQFF.

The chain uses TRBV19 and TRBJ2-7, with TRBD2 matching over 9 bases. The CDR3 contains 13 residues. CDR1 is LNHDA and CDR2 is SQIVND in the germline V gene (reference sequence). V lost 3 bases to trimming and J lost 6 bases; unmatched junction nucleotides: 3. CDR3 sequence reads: CASSMVAGVEQYF. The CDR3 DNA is TGTGCCAGTAGTATGGTAGCGGGAGTCGAGCAGTACTTC.

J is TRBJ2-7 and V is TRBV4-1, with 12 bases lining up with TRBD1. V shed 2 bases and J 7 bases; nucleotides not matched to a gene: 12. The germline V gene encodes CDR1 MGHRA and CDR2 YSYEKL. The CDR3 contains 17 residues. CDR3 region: CASSQRGPGQGAGEQYF. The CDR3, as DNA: TGCGCCAGCAGCCAAAGGGGACCGGGACAGGGGGCAGGGGAGCAGTACTTC.

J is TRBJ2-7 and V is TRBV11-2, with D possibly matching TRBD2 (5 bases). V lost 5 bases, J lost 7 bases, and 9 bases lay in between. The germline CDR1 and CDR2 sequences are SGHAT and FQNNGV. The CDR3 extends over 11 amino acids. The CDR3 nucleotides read TGTGCCAGCAGCCCCCGAGGGGAGCAGTACTTC. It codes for CASSPRGEQYF.